Listed below are T cell receptor beta chains from one sample, sequenced in a study of CD8 T cells in ankylosing spondylitis. TCRdb ran MiXCR on the 5' RACE reads and lists one entry per CDR3 protein. The sample lists around 150,000 distinct CDR3 sequences; roughly 18% were seen once. Sequenced sample: blood, either unsorted or a sorted T cell fraction (not recorded which). The receptor source for this set is a male donor with ankylosing spondylitis or in good health (not recorded which). Each CDR3 is given with its conserved first and last residue. D genes are given only for firm matches. Size is omitted from some rows. Given values are once, few, many or a class for expanded clones.

V,D,size,J,CDR3,DNA
TRBV3-1,-,many,TRBJ2-1,CASSRPGLGIYNEQFF,TGTGCCAGCAGCCGGCCGGGACTGGGAATCTACAATGAGCAGTTCTTC
TRBV7-2,-,-,TRBJ2-4,CASSLDGSPWENIQYF,TGTGCCAGCAGCTTAGATGGCTCCCCTTGGGAGAACATTCAGTACTTC
TRBV20-1,TRBD2,few,TRBJ2-1,CIPGTSGRRSYNEQFF,TGCATCCCCGGGACTAGCGGGAGGAGGTCCTACAATGAGCAGTTCTTC
TRBV7-6,-,-,TRBJ2-1,CASSLEAGNIAGEQFF,TGTGCCAGCAGCTTAGAAGCAGGGAATATCGCCGGTGAGCAGTTCTTC
TRBV5-5,TRBD1,few,TRBJ1-1,CASSQLTGTGSTEAFF,TGTGCCAGCAGCCAACTAACCGGGACAGGGAGCACTGAAGCTTTCTTT
TRBV20-1,-,-,TRBJ2-1,CSARDWPDYNEQFF,TGCAGTGCTAGAGATTGGCCAGACTACAATGAGCAGTTCTTC
TRBV4-1,-,-,TRBJ2-2,CASSQDNIPGELFF,TGCGCCAGCAGCCAAGATAATATCCCCGGGGAGCTGTTTTTT
TRBV5-1,TRBD2,-,TRBJ2-1,CASSHLVAGGYNEQFF,TGCGCCAGCAGCCACCTGGTTGCGGGAGGATACAATGAGCAGTTCTTC
TRBV25-1,-,many,TRBJ2-1,CASSVPRWRGKGNEQFF,TGTGCCAGCAGTGTCCCCCGATGGAGGGGAAAGGGCAATGAGCAGTTCTTC
TRBV15,-,-,TRBJ2-7,CATSRVGTRLEEQYF,TGTGCCACCAGCAGAGTGGGAACGCGCCTGGAAGAGCAGTACTTC
TRBV7-9,TRBD1,-,TRBJ1-6,CAGSTGDSPLHF,TGTGCCGGCTCGACAGGGGATTCACCCCTCCACTTT
TRBV5-1,-,-,TRBJ2-6,CASSLVGSGANVLTF,TGCGCCAGCAGCTTGGTGGGGTCTGGGGCCAACGTCCTGACTTTC
TRBV10-1,-,many,TRBJ2-7,CASSADSFYEQYF,TGCGCCAGCAGTGCGGACAGTTTCTACGAGCAGTACTTC
TRBV6-2/TRBV6-3,-,-,TRBJ2-5,CASSRQVGGETQYF,TGTGCCAGCAGCCGACAGGTCGGAGGAGAGACCCAGTACTTC
TRBV6-1,-,many,TRBJ2-7,CASSVGRGPYEQYF,TGTGCCAGCAGTGTAGGGCGGGGGCCCTACGAGCAGTACTTC
TRBV10-3,TRBD2,many,TRBJ2-1,CAISESSGSPQREQFF,TGTGCCATCAGTGAATCTAGCGGGAGTCCCCAGAGAGAGCAGTTCTTC
TRBV6-2/TRBV6-3,-,few,TRBJ1-2,CASSTGSGYTF,TGTGCCAGCAGTACGGGTTCCGGCTACACCTTC
TRBV20-1,-,many,TRBJ1-4,CSARDRWGEGEKLFF,TGCAGTGCTAGAGATCGTTGGGGGGAGGGTGAAAAACTGTTTTTT
TRBV6-5,TRBD1,many,TRBJ2-7,CASSYSVGGSEQYF,TGTGCCAGCAGTTACAGTGTAGGGGGCTCCGAGCAGTACTTC
TRBV28,-,many,TRBJ2-2,CASSFRGTGELFF,TGTGCCAGCAGTTTTCGGGGCACCGGGGAGCTGTTTTTT
TRBV2,TRBD2,many,TRBJ2-5,CASSDPSGRIRETQYF,TGTGCCAGCAGTGACCCTAGCGGGAGGATTCGAGAGACCCAGTACTTC
TRBV20-1,-,many,TRBJ1-2,CSAPPRGSYTF,TGCAGTGCACCTCCTAGGGGATCCTACACCTTC
TRBV27,-,many,TRBJ2-5,CASSWAGLGETQYF,TGTGCCAGCAGTTGGGCAGGGTTAGGTGAGACCCAGTACTTC
TRBV9,TRBD2,-,TRBJ2-3,CASSAGTSGFTDTQYF,TGTGCCAGCAGCGCCGGGACTAGCGGCTTCACAGATACGCAGTATTTT
TRBV11-2,-,many,TRBJ1-2,CASSPYINTNYGYTF,TGTGCCAGCAGCCCGTACATAAATACTAACTATGGCTACACCTTC
TRBV11-2,-,-,TRBJ1-2,CASSPSGRGYYGYTF,TGTGCCAGCAGTCCATCAGGACGGGGGTACTATGGCTACACCTTC
TRBV20-1,-,-,TRBJ1-5,CSARVLISTREPQHF,TGCAGTGCTAGAGTACTGATATCTACTCGGGAGCCCCAGCATTTT
TRBV20-1,-,many,TRBJ1-4,CSAAGAVNEKLFF,TGCAGTGCGGCCGGGGCAGTTAATGAAAAACTGTTTTTT
TRBV11-2,TRBD1,few,TRBJ2-3,CASSRQGATTDTQYF,TGTGCCAGCAGCAGACAGGGGGCGACCACAGATACGCAGTATTTT
TRBV10-3,-,-,TRBJ1-2,CAISPDLSEANYGYTF,TGTGCCATCAGTCCAGATCTGTCAGAGGCCAACTATGGCTACACCTTC
TRBV28,-,many,TRBJ1-2,CASSPPKGGYTF,TGTGCCAGCAGCCCCCCCAAGGGTGGCTACACCTTC
TRBV2,TRBD1,many,TRBJ1-3,CASRPDRVGNTIYF,TGTGCCAGCAGACCCGACAGGGTCGGAAACACCATATATTTT
TRBV6-2/TRBV6-3,TRBD2,-,TRBJ2-7,CASILAVGGEQYF,TGTGCCAGCATCCTAGCCGTGGGAGGGGAGCAGTACTTC
TRBV19,-,-,TRBJ2-2,CASAKMNTGELFF,TGTGCCAGTGCAAAGATGAACACCGGGGAGCTGTTTTTT
TRBV5-1,-,many,TRBJ2-2,CASSWRMNTGELFF,TGCGCCAGCAGCTGGCGGATGAACACCGGGGAGCTGTTTTTT
TRBV6-5,TRBD2,few,TRBJ2-3,CASSRTSGSTDTQYF,TGTGCCAGCAGCCGGACTAGCGGGAGCACAGATACGCAGTATTTT
TRBV20-1,TRBD1,-,TRBJ1-1,CCATTTGTGGMNTEAFF,TGCTGTGCTACCACTACCGGGACAGGGGGCATGAACACTGAAGCTTTCTTT
TRBV28,-,many,TRBJ2-2,CASSPIDGGWTGELFF,TGTGCCAGCAGTCCGATAGACGGCGGGTGGACCGGGGAGCTGTTTTTT
TRBV6-6,-,few,TRBJ1-5,CASVTSGSFGQPQHF,TGTGCCAGCGTCACTTCGGGTAGCTTTGGTCAGCCCCAGCATTTT
TRBV4-2,-,many,TRBJ1-6,CASSPLNSPLHF,TGTGCCAGCAGCCCTCTCAATTCACCCCTCCACTTT
TRBV13,-,few,TRBJ1-2,CASSLGPHPGRGNYGYTF,TGTGCCAGCAGCTTAGGCCCTCACCCGGGACGCGGGAACTATGGCTACACCTTC
TRBV5-1,-,many,TRBJ2-1,CASRQNGRLGLNEQFF,TGCGCCAGCAGGCAAAATGGGAGGCTAGGTCTGAATGAGCAGTTCTTC
TRBV28,TRBD2,few,TRBJ2-7,CASSLRTVASGRLYEQYF,TGTGCCAGCAGTTTACGGACGGTAGCTAGCGGGAGGCTCTACGAGCAGTACTTC
TRBV27,-,once,TRBJ1-1,CASSITVGNTEAFF,TGTGCCAGCAGCATCACGGTAGGGAACACTGAAGCTTTCTTT
TRBV20-1,-,many,TRBJ2-7,CSARVPGDYEQYF,TGCAGTGCTAGAGTCCCAGGGGACTACGAGCAGTACTTC
TRBV30,-,few,TRBJ2-7,CAWTGSYGYEQYF,TGTGCCTGGACGGGGAGCTACGGGTACGAGCAGTACTTC
TRBV7-8,-,many,TRBJ1-6,CASSLVGSSGTSPLHF,TGTGCCAGCAGCTTAGTCGGCTCCTCAGGGACTTCACCCCTCCACTTT
TRBV5-4,TRBD2,few,TRBJ2-5,CASSPGGTSGETQYF,TGTGCCAGCAGCCCCGGTGGGACTAGCGGAGAGACCCAGTACTTC
TRBV20-1,TRBD2,-,TRBJ2-3,CSATGTSGRDHTQYF,TGCAGTGCTACAGGGACTAGCGGGAGGGACCATACGCAGTATTTT
TRBV5-1,-,-,TRBJ1-1,CASSPSGPMNTEAFF,TGCGCCAGCAGCCCTTCGGGACCGATGAACACTGAAGCTTTCTTT
TRBV10-2,-,few,TRBJ1-2,CASSKETAANYGYTF,TGCGCCAGCAGCAAGGAAACAGCGGCTAACTATGGCTACACCTTC
TRBV25-1,TRBD1,-,TRBJ2-6,CASSEGGQGRSGANVLTF,TGTGCCAGCAGTGAAGGAGGACAGGGTAGATCTGGGGCCAACGTCCTGACTTTC